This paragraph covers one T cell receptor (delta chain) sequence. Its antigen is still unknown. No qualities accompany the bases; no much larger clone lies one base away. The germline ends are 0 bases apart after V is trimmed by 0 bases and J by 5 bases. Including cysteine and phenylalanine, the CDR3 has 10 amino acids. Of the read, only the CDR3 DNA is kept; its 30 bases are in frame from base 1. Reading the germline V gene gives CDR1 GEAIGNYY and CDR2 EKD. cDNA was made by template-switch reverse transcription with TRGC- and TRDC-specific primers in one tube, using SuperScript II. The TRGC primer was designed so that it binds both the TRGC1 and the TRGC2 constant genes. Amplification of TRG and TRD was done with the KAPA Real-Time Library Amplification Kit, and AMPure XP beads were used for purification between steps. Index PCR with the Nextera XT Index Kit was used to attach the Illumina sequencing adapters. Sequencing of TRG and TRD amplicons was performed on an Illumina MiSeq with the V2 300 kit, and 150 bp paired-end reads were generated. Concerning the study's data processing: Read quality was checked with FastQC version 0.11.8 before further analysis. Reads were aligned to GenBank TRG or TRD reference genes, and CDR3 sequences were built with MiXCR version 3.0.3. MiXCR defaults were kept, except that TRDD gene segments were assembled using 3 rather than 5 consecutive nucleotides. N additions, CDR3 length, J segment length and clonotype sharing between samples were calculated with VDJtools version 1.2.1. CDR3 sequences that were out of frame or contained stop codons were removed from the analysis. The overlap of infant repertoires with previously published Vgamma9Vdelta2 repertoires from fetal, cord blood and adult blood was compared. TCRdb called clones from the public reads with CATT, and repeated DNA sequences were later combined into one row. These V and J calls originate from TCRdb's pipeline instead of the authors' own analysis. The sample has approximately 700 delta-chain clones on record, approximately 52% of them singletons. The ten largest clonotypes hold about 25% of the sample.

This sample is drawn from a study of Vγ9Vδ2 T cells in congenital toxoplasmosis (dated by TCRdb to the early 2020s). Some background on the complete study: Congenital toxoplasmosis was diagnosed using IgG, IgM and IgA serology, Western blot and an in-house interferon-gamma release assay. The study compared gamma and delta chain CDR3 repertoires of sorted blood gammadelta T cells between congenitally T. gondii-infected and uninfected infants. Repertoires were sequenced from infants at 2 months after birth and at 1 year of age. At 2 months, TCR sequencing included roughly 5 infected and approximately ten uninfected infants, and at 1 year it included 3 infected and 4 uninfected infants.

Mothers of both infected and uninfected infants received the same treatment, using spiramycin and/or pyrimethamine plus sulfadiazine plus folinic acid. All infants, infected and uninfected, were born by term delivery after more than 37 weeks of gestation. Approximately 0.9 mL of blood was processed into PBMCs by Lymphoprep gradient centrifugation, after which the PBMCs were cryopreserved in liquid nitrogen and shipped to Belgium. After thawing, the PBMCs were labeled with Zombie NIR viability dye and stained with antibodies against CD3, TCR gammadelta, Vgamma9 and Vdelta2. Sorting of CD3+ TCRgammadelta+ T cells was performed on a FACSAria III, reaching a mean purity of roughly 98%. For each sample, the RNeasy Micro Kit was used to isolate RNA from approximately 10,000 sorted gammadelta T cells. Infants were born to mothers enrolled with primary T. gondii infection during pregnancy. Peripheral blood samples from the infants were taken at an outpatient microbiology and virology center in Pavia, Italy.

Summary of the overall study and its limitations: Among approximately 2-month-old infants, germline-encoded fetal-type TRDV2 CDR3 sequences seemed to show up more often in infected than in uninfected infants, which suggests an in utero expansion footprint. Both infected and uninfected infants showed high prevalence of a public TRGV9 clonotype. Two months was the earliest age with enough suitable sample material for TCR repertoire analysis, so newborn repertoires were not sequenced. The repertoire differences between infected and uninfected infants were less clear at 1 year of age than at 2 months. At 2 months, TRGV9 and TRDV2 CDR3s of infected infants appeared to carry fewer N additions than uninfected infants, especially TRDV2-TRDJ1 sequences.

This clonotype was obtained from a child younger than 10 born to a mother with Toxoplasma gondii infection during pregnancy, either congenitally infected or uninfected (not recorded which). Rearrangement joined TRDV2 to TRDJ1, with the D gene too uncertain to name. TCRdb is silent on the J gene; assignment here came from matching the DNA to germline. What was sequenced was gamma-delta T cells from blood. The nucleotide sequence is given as TGTGCCTGTGACACCGATAAACTCATCTTT. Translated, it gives CACDTDKLIF.